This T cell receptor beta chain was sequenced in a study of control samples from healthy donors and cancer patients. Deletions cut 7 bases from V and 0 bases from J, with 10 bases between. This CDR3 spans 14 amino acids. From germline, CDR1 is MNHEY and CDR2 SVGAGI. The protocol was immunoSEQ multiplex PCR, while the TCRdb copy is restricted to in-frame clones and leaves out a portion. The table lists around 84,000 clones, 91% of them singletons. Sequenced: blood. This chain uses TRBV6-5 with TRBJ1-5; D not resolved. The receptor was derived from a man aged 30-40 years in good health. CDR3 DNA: TGTGCCAGCACCCCCCTGTTTAGCAATCAGCCCCAGCATTTT. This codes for CASTPLFSNQPQHF.